Shown below are 9 T cell receptor beta chains from a single sample sequenced in a study of spatial heterogeneity in lung cancer. These TCRs are of unknown antigen specificity. Time point in this sample: sample taken at primary tumor resection. General observations from the study: Counts of expanded alpha and beta TCRs within tumors tracked the tumor nonsynonymous mutation count.

TCRdb called the 5' RACE reads again in MiXCR, with one record for every CDR3 protein. Among roughly 2,500 distinct CDR3 sequences listed, 15% were seen once. The sample in question was lung tumor tissue, obtained at surgery. The receptors shown here come from a female donor with early-stage non-small cell lung cancer.

This clonotype came up many times. This chain connects TRBV7-9 to TRBJ2-3; possibly TRBD2 for D (7 bases). V lost 6 bases and J 2 bases, leaving 15 bases between the germline ends. The CDR3 runs to 15 residues. The germline V gene encodes CDR1 SEHNR and CDR2 FQNEAQ (reference sequence). The CDR3 protein is CASRKGGPVTDTQYF. In DNA form, the CDR3 reads TGTGCCAGCAGGAAGGGGGGGCCGGTCACAGATACGCAGTATTTT. Based on the CDR3 plus reference TRBV7-9 and TRBJ2-3, the full variable domain is DTGVSQNPRHKITKRGQNVTFRCDPISEHNRLYWYRQTLGQGPEFLTYFQNEAQLEKSRLLSDRFSAERPKGSFSTLEIQRTEQGDSAMYLCASRKGGPVTDTQYFGPGTRLTVL.

By sample share, this clonotype is medium-sized. This sequence joins TRBV30 and TRBJ1-6; 9 nucleotides line up with TRBD1. CDR3 length: 14 residues. Trimming removed 2 bases from V and 10 bases from J; junction bases left unmatched: 6. The germline V gene encodes CDR1 GTSNPN and CDR2 SVGIG (reference sequence). CDR3 region: CAWSPGTGNSPLHF. The CDR3, as DNA: TGTGCCTGGAGTCCCGGGACAGGGAACTCACCCCTCCACTTT.

This clonotype was detected ten times or more. The CDR3, as DNA: TGTGCCAGCAGCCGGGGGCTGCTCCAAGAGACCCAGTACTTC. It translates to CASSRGLLQETQYF. The chain uses TRBV11-2 and TRBJ2-5; D might be TRBD1 or TRBD2, each matching 6 bases. Between the trimmed V and J ends, which lost 5 bases and 1 base, there was a span of 11 bases. CDR3 length: 14 amino acids. In germline, CDR1 is SGHAT, CDR2 FQNNGV. The entire variable domain, with the rest obtained from reference TRBV11-2 and TRBJ2-5, is as follows: EAGVAQSPRYKIIEKRQSVAFWCNPISGHATLYWYQQILGQGPKLLIQFQNNGVVDDSQLPKDRFSAERLKGVDSTLKIQPAKLEDSAVYLCASSRGLLQETQYFGPGTRLLVL.

This clonotype is medium-sized. The chain is built from TRBV5-1 and TRBJ1-2; unclear D gene. CDR1 SGHRS and CDR2 YFSETQ come from the germline V gene. The CDR3 extends over 14 amino acids. Trimming shortened V by 0 bases and J by 6 bases, and 12 bases separated the two germline ends. The CDR3 DNA sequence: TGCGCCAGCAGCTTGGCCGTGGGCGAGGATGGCTACACCTTC. Amino acids: CASSLAVGEDGYTF.

This clonotype came up a few times. The chain employs TRBV28 and TRBJ2-7; 7 bases agree with TRBD1. CDR3 length: 14 amino acids. Germline V gene sequence: CDR1 MDHEN, CDR2 SYDVKM. The trim removed 4 bases at V and 3 bases at J, leaving 6 bases unmatched. The CDR3 region is CASSSVQGFYEQYF. Here the CDR3 DNA reads TGTGCCAGCAGTTCGGTACAGGGGTTCTACGAGCAGTACTTC.

In its sample, this clonotype ranks as medium-sized. The chain links TRBV30 to TRBJ1-2, with a possible D match to TRBD1 (5 bases). This CDR3 contains 12 residues. Germline V gene sequence: CDR1 GTSNPN, CDR2 SVGIG (reference sequence). Trimming took off 3 bases at V and 0 bases at J, with 5 bases between the two ends. In DNA, the CDR3 is TGTGCCTGGAGGGGGGCTAACTATGGCTACACCTTC. Its translation is CAWRGANYGYTF.

The chain has TRBV7-9 and TRBJ2-7, with 10 bases identical to TRBD1. V was pared by 1 base and J by 2 bases, with 5 bases of the junction left unmatched. CDR3 length: 16 residues. Germline V gene sequence: CDR1 SEHNR, CDR2 FQNEAQ (reference sequence). CDR3 sequence (DNA): TGTGCCAGCAGCTTAGGGGGACAGGGGATTCCCTACGAGCAGTACTTC. Protein: CASSLGGQGIPYEQYF.

The rearrangement links TRBV7-2 to TRBJ1-1; the D gene is possibly TRBD1 (6 bases). Germline CDR1 reads SGHTA; CDR2 reads FQGNSA. V was pared by 5 bases and J by 11 bases, with 18 bases between. The CDR3 length is 13 residues. CDR3 region: CASSLQMGAWAFF. CDR3 sequence (DNA): TGTGCCAGCAGCCTGCAGATGGGGGCGTGGGCTTTCTTT.

This clonotype is categorized as medium-sized. V usage is TRBV19 and J usage is TRBJ2-6, with D perhaps TRBD1 (5 bases). The CDR3 contains 14 residues. In germline, CDR1 is LNHDA, CDR2 SQIVND (reference sequence). With 5 bases removed from V and 0 bases from J, the gap between germline ends came to 5 bases. CDR3 coding DNA: TGTGCCAGTAGTGACAGCTCTGGGGCCAACGTCCTGACTTTC. Its translation is CASSDSSGANVLTF.